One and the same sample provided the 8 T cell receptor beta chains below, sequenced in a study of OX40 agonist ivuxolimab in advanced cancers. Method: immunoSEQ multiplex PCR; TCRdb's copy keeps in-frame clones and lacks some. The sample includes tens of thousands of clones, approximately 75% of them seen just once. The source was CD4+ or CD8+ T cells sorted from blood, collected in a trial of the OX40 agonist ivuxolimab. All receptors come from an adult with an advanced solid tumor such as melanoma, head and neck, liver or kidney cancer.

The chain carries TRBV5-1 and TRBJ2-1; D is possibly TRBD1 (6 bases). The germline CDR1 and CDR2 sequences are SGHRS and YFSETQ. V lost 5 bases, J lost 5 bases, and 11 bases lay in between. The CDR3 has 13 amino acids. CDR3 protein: CASRVGDNNEQFF. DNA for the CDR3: TGCGCCAGCAGGGTAGGGGACAACAATGAGCAGTTCTTC.

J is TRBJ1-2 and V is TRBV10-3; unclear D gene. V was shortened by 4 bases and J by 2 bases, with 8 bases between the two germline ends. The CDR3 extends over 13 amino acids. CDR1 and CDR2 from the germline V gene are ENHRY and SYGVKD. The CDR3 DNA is TGTGCCATCAGTGGGCAGGAAAACTATGGCTACACCTTC. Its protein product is CAISGQENYGYTF.

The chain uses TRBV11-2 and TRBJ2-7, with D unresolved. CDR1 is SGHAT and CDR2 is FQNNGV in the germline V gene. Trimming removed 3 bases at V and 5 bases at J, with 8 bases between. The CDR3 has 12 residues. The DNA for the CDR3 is TGTGCCAGCAGCTTTCGAAGGGACGAGCAGTACTTC. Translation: CASSFRRDEQYF.

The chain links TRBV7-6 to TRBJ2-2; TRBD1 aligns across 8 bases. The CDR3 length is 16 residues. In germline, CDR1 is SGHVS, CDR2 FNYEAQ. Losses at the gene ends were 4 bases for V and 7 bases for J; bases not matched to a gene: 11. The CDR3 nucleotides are TGTGCCAGCAGCTCTAACCCAGGGGGCGCGGGCGGGGAGCTGTTTTTT. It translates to CASSSNPGGAGGELFF.

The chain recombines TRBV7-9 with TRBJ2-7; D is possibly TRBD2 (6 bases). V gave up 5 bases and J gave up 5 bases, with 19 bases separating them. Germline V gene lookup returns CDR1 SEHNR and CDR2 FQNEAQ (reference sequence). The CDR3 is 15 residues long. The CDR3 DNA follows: TGTGCCAGCAGCCTAAGGGACTTTCCTGGGGACGAGCAGTACTTC. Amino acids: CASSLRDFPGDEQYF.

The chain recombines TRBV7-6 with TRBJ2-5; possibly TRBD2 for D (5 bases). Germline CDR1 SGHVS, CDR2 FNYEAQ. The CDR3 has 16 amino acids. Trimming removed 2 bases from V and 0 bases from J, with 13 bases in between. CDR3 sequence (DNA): TGTGCCAGCAGCTTATCTTGGGGAGCTTACCAAGAGACCCAGTACTTC. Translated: CASSLSWGAYQETQYF.

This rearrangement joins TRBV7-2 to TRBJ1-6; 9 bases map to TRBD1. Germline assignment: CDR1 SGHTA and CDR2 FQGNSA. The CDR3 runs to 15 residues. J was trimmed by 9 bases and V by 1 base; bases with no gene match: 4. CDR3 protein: CASSLVGQGSSPLHF. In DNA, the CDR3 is TGTGCCAGCAGCTTAGTAGGACAGGGGTCTTCACCCCTCCACTTT.

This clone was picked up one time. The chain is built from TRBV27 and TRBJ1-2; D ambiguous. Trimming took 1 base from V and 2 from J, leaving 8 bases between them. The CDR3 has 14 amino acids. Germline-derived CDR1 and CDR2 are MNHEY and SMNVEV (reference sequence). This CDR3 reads CASSLLGENYGYTF. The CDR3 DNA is TGTGCCAGCAGTTTATTGGGTGAGAACTATGGCTACACCTTC.